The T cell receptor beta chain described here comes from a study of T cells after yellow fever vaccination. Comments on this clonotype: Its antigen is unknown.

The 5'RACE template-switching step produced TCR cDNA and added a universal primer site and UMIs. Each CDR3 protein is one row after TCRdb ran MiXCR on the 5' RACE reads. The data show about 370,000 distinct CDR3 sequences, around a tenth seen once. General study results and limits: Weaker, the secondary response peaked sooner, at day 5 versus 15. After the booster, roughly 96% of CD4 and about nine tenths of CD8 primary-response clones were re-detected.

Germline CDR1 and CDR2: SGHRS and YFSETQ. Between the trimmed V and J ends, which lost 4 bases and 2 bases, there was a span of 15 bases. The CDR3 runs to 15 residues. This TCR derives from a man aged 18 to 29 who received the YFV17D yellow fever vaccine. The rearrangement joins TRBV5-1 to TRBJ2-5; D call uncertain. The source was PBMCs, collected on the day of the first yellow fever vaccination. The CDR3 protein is CASSPAHRIQETQYF. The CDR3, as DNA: TGCGCCAGCAGCCCGGCCCACAGAATTCAAGAGACCCAGTACTTC.